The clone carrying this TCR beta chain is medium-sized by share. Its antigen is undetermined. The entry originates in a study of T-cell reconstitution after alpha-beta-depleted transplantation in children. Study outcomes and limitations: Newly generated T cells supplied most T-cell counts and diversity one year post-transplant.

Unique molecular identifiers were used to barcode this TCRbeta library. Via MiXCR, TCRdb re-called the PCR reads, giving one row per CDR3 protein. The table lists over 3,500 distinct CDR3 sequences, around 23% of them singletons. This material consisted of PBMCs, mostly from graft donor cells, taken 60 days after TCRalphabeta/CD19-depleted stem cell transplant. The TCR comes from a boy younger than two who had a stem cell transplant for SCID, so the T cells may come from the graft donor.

The CDR3 sequence is CASSALGTARDIQYF. The CDR3 region has the DNA TGTGCCAGCAGCGCCCTTGGGACTGCCAGGGACATTCAGTACTTC. The chain joins TRBV7-2 to TRBJ2-4; D might be TRBD2 (6 bases). The CDR3 sequence is 15 residues long. Trimming removed 5 bases at V and 8 bases at J, with 19 bases between. Germline CDR1 reads SGHTA; CDR2 reads FQGNSA.